This record covers a single T cell receptor beta chain. No antigen is known for it. Base qualities are not provided; no much larger clone lies one nucleotide away. This entry belongs to a study of patients and donors after allogeneic stem cell transplantation (dated by TCRdb to the early 2020s). Cut back by 1 base and 0 bases, the V and J ends lie 6 bases apart. Reading from cysteine to phenylalanine, the CDR3 counts 14 amino acids. Only CDR3 DNA remains: 42 bases, in frame from the first base. The library came from RT-PCR. Sequencing was carried out with a NextSeq 550. TCRdb passed the public sequencing reads through fastp at Q25 and MiXCR, retaining productive beta sequences. Each entry is one CDR3 protein sequence, shown with its most common DNA and genes. The sample table lists around 240,000 distinct CDR3 sequences, 11% to 15% of them with a count of one. Together, the top ten hold around 10% of the sample.

The sequence came from a human donor who was either an allogeneic HSCT recipient or a stem cell or donor lymphocyte infusion donor (not recorded which). It is not recorded whose cells these are; they may come from a transplant donor. The sequencing input was blood, either unsorted or a sorted T cell fraction (not recorded which). This chain joins TRBV12-3 or TRBV12-4 to TRBJ2-5; the D gene assignment is ambiguous. The nucleotide sequence is TGTGCCAGCAGTTTAGTCGGGTACCAAGAGACCCAGTACTTC. It is translated as CASSLVGYQETQYF.